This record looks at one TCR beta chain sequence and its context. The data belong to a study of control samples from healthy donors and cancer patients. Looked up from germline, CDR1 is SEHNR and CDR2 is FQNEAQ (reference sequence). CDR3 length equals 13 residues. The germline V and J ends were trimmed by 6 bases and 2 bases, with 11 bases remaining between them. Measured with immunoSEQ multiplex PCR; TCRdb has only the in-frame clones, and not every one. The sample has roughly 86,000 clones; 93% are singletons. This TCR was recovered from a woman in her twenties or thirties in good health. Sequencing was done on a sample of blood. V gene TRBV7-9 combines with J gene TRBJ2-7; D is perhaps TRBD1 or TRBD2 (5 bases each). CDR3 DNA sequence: TGTGCCAGCAGGGGGGACGGAACCTACGAGCAGTACTTC. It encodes CASRGDGTYEQYF. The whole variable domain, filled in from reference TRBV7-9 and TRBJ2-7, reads DTGVSQNPRHKITKRGQNVTFRCDPISEHNRLYWYRQTLGQGPEFLTYFQNEAQLEKSRLLSDRFSAERPKGSFSTLEIQRTEQGDSAMYLCASRGDGTYEQYFGPGTRLTVT.